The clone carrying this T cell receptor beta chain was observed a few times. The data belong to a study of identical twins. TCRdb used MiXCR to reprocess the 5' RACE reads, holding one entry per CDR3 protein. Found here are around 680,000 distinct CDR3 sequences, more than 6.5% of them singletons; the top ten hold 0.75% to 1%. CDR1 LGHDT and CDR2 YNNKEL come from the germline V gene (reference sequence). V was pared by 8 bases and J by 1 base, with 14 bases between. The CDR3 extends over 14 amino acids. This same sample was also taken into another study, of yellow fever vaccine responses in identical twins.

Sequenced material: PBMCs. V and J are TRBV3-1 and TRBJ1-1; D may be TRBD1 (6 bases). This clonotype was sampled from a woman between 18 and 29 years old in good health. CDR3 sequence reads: CASGPWGANTEAFF. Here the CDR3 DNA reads TGTGCCAGCGGCCCTTGGGGGGCGAACACTGAAGCTTTCTTT.